One sample yielded the 6 T cell receptor beta chains listed below, sequenced in a study of blood T cell repertoires in COVID-19. Profiling relied on immunoSEQ multiplex PCR, and the TCRdb table lists in-frame clones only, not all of them. The data show 250,000 to 300,000 clones, 85% to 90% seen once. The specimen sequenced was PBMCs or T cells enriched from blood (not recorded which). The receptors stem from a woman aged 55-75 years in a cohort exposed to, infected with or recovered from COVID-19 (not recorded which).

This chain connects TRBV6-5 to TRBJ1-4, with TRBD1 matching 9 bases. This CDR3 contains 15 residues. Germline V gene sequence: CDR1 MNHEY, CDR2 SVGAGI. V shed 6 bases, J shed 1 base, and the junction held 3 bases outside the gene matches. As DNA, the CDR3 is TGTGCCAGCAGCCCGGGACAGGGAACTAATGAAAAACTGTTTTTT. Translating gives CASSPGQGTNEKLFF.

This sequence joins TRBV2 and TRBJ2-3; possible D gene TRBD1, 6 bases. This CDR3 has 14 residues. Per germline, CDR1 SNHLY and CDR2 FYNNEI. V was trimmed by 7 bases and J by 4 bases, leaving 15 bases between them. The CDR3 here is CASNGQGKADTQYF. The CDR3 DNA sequence: TGTGCCAGCAATGGGCAGGGGAAAGCAGATACGCAGTATTTT.

The V call is TRBV7-9, the J call TRBJ2-7; 9 nucleotides match TRBD1. The CDR3 has 16 residues. Trimming cost V 5 bases and J 1 base; bases outside gene matches: 9. From germline, CDR1 is SEHNR and CDR2 FQNEAQ (reference sequence). The CDR3 sequence: CASSTRTGATSYEQYF. CDR3 nucleotide sequence: TGTGCCAGCAGCACCCGGACAGGGGCTACGTCCTACGAGCAGTACTTC.

This rearrangement joins TRBV28 to TRBJ1-2; tentatively, D is TRBD1 (6 bases). V was cut by 5 bases and J by 2 bases, with 15 bases left in between. The CDR3 totals 15 residues. CDR1 and CDR2 (germline): MDHEN, SYDVKM. The CDR3 region is CASSRADSLNYGYTF. Here the CDR3 DNA reads TGTGCCAGCAGTCGCGCGGACAGTCTGAACTATGGCTACACCTTC.

This rearrangement joins TRBV9 to TRBJ2-2; 7 positions match TRBD2. The length of the CDR3 is 15 residues. After removal of 3 bases from V and 1 base from J, the junction contained 3 bases not matched to a gene. Per germline, CDR1 SGDLS and CDR2 YYNGEE. In DNA form, the CDR3 reads TGTGCCAGCAGCGCGGCTAGCGGGAACACCGGGGAGCTGTTTTTT. This translates into CASSAASGNTGELFF.

The J gene is TRBJ1-2, the V gene TRBV28; D possibly corresponds to TRBD1 (6 bases). V dropped 2 bases and J dropped 7 bases, with 8 bases sitting between them. Germline CDR1 is MDHEN and CDR2 is SYDVKM. The CDR3 loop spans 12 amino acids. The CDR3, as DNA: TGTGCCAGCAGTTTAAGAGGGGGTGGCTACACCTTC. Amino acids: CASSLRGGGYTF.